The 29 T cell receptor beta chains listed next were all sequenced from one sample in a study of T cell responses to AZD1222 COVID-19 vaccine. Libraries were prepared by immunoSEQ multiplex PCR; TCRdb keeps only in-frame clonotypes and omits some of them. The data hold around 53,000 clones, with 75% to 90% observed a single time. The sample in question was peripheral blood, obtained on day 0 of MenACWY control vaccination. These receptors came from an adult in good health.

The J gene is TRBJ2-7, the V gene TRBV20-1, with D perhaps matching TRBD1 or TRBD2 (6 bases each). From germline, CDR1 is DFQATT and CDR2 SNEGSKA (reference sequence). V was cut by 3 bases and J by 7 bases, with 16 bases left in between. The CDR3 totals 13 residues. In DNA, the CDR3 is TGCAGTGCTAGTCGGGGGCATACGGGGGAGCAGTACTTC. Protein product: CSASRGHTGEQYF.

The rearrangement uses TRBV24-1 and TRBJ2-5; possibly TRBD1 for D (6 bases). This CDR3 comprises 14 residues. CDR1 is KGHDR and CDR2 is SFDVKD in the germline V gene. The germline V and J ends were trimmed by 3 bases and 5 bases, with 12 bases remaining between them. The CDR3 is CATSDPGTSETQYF. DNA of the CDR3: TGTGCCACCAGTGATCCCGGGACAAGCGAGACCCAGTACTTC.

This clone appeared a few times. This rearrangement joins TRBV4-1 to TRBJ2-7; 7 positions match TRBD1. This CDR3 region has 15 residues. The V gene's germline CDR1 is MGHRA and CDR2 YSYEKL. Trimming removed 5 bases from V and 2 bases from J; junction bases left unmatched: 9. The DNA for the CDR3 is TGCGCCAGCAGCTCCTCCTCGACAGGGACCTACGAGCAGTACTTC. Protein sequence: CASSSSSTGTYEQYF.

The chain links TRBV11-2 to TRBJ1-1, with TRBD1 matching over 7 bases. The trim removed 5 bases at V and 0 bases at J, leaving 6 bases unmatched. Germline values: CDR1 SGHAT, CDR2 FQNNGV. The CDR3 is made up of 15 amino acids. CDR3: CASSRTGEMNTEAFF. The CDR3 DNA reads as TGTGCCAGCAGCCGGACAGGAGAGATGAACACTGAAGCTTTCTTT.

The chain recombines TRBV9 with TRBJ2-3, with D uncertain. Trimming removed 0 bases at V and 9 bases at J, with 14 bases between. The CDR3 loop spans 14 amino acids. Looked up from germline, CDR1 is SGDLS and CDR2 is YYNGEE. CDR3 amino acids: CASSVVSGLDTQYF. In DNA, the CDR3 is TGTGCCAGCAGCGTAGTAAGTGGCCTGGACACGCAGTATTTT.

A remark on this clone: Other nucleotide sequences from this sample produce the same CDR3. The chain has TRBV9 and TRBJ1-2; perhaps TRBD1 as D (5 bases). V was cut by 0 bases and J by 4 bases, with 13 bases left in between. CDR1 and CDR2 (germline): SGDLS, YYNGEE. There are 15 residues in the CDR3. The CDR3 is CASSVEGRTSYGYTF. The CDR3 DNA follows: TGTGCCAGCAGCGTAGAGGGACGGACCTCCTATGGCTACACCTTC.

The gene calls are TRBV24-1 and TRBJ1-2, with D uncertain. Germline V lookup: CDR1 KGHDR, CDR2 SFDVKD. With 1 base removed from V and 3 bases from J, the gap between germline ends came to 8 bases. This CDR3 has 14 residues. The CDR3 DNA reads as TGTGCCACCAGTGATTTAGAAGGGTACTATGGCTACACCTTC. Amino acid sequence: CATSDLEGYYGYTF.

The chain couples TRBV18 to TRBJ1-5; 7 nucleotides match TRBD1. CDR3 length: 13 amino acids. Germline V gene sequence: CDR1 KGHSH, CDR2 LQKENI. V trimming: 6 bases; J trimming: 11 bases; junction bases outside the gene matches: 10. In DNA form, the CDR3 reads TGTGCCAGCTCGGACAGGTTCCCTGAAGCCCAGCATTTT. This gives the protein CASSDRFPEAQHF.

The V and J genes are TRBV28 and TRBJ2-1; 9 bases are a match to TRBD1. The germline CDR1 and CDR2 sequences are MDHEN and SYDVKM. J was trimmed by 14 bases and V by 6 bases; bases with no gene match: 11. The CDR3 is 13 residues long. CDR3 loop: CASSPVRDREKFF. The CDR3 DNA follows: TGTGCCAGCAGCCCCGTAAGGGACAGGGAAAAGTTCTTC.

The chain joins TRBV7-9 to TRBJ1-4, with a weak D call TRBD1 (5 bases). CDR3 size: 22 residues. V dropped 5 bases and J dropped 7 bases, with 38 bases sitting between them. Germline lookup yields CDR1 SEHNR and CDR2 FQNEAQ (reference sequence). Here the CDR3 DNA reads TGTGCCAGCAGCAACCCTCGAGCGACAGCCGGGGATCTGCCCATAAGTTCTGAAAAACTGTTTTTT. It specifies CASSNPRATAGDLPISSEKLFF.

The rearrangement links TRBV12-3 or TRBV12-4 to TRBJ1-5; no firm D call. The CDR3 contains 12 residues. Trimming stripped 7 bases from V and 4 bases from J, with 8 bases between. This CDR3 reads CASKRGNQPQHF. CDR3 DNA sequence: TGTGCCAGCAAACGGGGAAATCAGCCCCAGCATTTT.

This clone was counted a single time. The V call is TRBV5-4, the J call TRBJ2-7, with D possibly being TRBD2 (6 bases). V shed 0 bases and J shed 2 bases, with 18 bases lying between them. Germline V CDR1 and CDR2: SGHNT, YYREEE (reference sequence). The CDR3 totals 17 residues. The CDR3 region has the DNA TGTGCCAGCAGCTTGGGAGTCAGCGCTAGCGCTCCCTACGAGCAGTACTTC. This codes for CASSLGVSASAPYEQYF.

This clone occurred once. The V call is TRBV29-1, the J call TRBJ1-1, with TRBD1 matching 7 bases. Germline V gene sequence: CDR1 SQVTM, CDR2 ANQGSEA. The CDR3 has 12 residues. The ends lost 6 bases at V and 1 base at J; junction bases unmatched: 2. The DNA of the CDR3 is TGCAGCGTCGGGACAGCGAACACTGAAGCTTTCTTT. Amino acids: CSVGTANTEAFF.

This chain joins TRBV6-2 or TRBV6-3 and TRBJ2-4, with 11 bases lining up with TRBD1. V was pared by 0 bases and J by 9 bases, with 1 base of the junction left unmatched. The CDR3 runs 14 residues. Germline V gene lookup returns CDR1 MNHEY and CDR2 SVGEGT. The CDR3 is CASSYSGQGVIQYF. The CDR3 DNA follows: TGTGCCAGCAGTTACTCGGGACAGGGGGTCATTCAGTACTTC.

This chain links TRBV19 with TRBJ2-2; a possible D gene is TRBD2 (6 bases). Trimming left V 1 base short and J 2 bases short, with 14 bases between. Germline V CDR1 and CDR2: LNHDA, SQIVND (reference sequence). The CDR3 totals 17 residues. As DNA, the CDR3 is TGTGCCAGTAGTATAGCCAGGACTACCTTCAACACCGGGGAGCTGTTTTTT. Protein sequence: CASSIARTTFNTGELFF.

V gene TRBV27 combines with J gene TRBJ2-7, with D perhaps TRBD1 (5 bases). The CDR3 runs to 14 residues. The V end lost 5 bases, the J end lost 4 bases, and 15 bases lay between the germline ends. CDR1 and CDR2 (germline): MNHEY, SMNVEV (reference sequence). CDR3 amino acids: CASSVQGVGYEQYF. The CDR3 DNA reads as TGTGCCAGCAGTGTGCAGGGTGTCGGGTACGAGCAGTACTTC.

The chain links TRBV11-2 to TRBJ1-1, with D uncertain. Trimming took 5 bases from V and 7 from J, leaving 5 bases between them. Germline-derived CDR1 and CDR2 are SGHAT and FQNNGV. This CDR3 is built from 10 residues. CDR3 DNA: TGTGCCAGCAGCCAAAGTGAAGCTTTCTTT. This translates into CASSQSEAFF. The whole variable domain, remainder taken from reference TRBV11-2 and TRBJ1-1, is EAGVAQSPRYKIIEKRQSVAFWCNPISGHATLYWYQQILGQGPKLLIQFQNNGVVDDSQLPKDRFSAERLKGVDSTLKIQPAKLEDSAVYLCASSQSEAFFGQGTRLTVV.

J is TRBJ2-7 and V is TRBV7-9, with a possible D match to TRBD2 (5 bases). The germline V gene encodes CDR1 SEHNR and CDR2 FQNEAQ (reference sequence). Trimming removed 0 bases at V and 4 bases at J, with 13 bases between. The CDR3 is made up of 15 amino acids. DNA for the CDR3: TGTGCCAGCAGCTTAGCTGGGCGGGTCCCATACGAGCAGTACTTC. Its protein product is CASSLAGRVPYEQYF.

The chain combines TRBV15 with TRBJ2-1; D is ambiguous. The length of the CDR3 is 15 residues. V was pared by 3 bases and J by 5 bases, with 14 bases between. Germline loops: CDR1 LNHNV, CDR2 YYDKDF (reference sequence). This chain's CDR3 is CATSSGEQDNNEQFF. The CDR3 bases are TGTGCCACCAGCAGTGGCGAGCAGGATAACAATGAGCAGTTCTTC.

Written as DNA, the CDR3 is TGTGCCAGCAGTGACTCCAGACTGACTAGCAATCAGCCCCAGCATTTT. It translates to CASSDSRLTSNQPQHF. The chain employs TRBV6-4 and TRBJ1-5, with D hard to call. Germline-derived CDR1 and CDR2 are MRHNA and SNTAGT. The V end lost 0 bases, the J end lost 0 bases, and 9 bases lay between the germline ends. This CDR3 has 16 amino acids.

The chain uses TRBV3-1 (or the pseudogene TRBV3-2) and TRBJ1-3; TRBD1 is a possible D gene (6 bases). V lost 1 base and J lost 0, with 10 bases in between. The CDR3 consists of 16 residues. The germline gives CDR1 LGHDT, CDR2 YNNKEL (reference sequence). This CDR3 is CASSQGYRVSGNTIYF. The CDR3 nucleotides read TGTGCCAGCAGCCAAGGGTACAGGGTCTCTGGAAACACCATATATTTT.

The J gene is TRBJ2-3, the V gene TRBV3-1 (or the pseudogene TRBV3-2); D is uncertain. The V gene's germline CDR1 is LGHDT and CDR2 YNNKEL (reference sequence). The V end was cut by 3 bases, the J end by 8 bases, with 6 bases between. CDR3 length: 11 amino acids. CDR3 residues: CASSQMGTQYF. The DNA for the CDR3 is TGTGCCAGCAGCCAGATGGGTACGCAGTATTTT.

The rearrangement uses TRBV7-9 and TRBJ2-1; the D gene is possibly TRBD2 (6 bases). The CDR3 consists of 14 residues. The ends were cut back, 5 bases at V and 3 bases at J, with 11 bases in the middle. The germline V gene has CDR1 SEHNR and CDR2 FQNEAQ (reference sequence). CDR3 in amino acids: CASSPKTSYNEQFF. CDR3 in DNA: TGTGCCAGCAGCCCTAAGACTAGCTACAATGAGCAGTTCTTC. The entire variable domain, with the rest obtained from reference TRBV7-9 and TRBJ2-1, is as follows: DTGVSQNPRHKITKRGQNVTFRCDPISEHNRLYWYRQTLGQGPEFLTYFQNEAQLEKSRLLSDRFSAERPKGSFSTLEIQRTEQGDSAMYLCASSPKTSYNEQFFGPGTRLTVL.

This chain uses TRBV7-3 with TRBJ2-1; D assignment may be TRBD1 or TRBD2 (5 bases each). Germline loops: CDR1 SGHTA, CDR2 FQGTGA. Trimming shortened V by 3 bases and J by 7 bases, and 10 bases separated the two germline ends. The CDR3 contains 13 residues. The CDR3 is CASSLGETNEQFF. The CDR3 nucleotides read TGTGCCAGCAGCTTGGGGGAGACGAATGAGCAGTTCTTC.

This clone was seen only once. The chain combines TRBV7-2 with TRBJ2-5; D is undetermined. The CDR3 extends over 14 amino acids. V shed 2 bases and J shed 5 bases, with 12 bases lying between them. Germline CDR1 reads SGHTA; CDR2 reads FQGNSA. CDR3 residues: CASSLLGVRETQYF. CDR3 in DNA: TGTGCCAGCAGCTTACTTGGCGTGAGGGAGACCCAGTACTTC. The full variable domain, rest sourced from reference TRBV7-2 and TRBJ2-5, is GAGVSQSPSNKVTEKGKDVELRCDPISGHTALYWYRQSLGQGLEFLIYFQGNSAPDKSGLPSDRFSAERTGGSVSTLTIQRTQQEDSAVYLCASSLLGVRETQYFGPGTRLLVL.

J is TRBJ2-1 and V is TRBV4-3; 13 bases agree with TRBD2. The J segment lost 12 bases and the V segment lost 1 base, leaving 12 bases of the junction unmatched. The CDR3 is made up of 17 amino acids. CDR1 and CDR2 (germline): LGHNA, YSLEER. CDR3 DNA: TGCGCCAGCAGCCAAGCCTTACTAGCGGGAGGGTATGGGGCGCAGTTCTTC. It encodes CASSQALLAGGYGAQFF.

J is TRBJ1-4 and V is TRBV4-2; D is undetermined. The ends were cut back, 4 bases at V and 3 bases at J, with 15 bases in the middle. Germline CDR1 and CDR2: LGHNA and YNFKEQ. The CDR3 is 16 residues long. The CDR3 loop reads CASSPNPGWANEKLFF. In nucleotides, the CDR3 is TGTGCCAGCAGCCCAAACCCGGGTTGGGCTAATGAAAAACTGTTTTTT.

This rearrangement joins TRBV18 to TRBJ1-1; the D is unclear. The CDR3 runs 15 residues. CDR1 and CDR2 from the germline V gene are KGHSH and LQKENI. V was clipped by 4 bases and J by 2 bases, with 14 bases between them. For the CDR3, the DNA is TGTGCCAGCTCACAATCGGCCCCCGGAAACACTGAAGCTTTCTTT. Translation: CASSQSAPGNTEAFF.

The CDR3 spells CASSRVTGLGSYEQYF. In DNA, the CDR3 is TGTGCCAGCAGCCGGGTCACCGGATTGGGTTCCTACGAGCAGTACTTC. The chain combines TRBV3-1 (or the pseudogene TRBV3-2) with TRBJ2-7, with D unclear. Per germline, CDR1 LGHDT and CDR2 YNNKEL (reference sequence). The V and J ends lost 4 bases and 1 base respectively, with 17 bases between them. The CDR3 extends over 16 amino acids.